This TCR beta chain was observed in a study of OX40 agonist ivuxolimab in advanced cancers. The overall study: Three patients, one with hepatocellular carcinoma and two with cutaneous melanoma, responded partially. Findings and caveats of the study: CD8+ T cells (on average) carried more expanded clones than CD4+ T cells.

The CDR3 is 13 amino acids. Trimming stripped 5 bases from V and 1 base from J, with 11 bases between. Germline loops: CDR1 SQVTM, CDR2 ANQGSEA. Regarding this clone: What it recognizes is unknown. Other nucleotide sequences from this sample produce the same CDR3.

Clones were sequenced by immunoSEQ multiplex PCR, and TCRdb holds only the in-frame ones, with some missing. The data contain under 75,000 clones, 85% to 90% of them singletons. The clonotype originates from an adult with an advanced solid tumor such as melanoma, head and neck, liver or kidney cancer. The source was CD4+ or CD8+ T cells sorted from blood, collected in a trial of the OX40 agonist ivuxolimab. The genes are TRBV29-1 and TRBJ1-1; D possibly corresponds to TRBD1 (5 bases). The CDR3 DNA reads TGCAGCGTTAAAGGGGTGGGGAACACTGAAGCTTTCTTT. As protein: CSVKGVGNTEAFF.